Listed here is a single T cell receptor (beta chain). The trim removed 2 bases at V and 16 bases at J, leaving 8 bases unmatched. Germline loops: CDR1 MGHDK, CDR2 SYGVNS. This CDR3 has 12 amino acids. The data were produced by immunoSEQ multiplex PCR, yet TCRdb's version contains in-frame clones alone and is incomplete. The sample lists approximately 110,000 clones; under 75% were seen once. The sample belongs to a study of blood T cell repertoires in COVID-19. The sequenced sample consisted of peripheral blood. This receptor was taken from an older man with acute or convalescent COVID-19. This chain connects TRBV25-1 to TRBJ1-3, with 7 positions matching TRBD1. The DNA for the CDR3 is TGTGCCAGCAGTGAAGATCGTGGGACAGTCTATTTT. Its translation: CASSEDRGTVYF. Full variable domain (missing parts from reference TRBV25-1 and TRBJ1-3): EADIYQTPRYLVIGTGKKITLECSQTMGHDKMYWYQQDPGMELHLIHYSYGVNSTEKGDLSSESTVSRIRTEHFPLTLESARPSHTSQYLCASSEDRGTVYFGEGSWLTVV.